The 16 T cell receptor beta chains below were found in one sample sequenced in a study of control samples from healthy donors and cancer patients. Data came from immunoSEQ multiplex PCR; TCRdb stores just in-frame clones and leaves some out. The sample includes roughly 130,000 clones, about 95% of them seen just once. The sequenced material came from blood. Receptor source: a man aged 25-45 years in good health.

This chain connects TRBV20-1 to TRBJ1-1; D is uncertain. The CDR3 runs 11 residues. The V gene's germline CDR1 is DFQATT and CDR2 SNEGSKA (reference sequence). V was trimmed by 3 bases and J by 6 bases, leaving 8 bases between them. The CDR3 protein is CSASGGAEAFF. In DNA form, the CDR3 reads TGCAGTGCTAGTGGCGGGGCTGAAGCTTTCTTT.

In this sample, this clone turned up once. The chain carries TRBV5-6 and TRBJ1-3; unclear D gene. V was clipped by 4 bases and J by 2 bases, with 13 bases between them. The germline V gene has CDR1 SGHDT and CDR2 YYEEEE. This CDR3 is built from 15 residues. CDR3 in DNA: TGTGCCAGCAGCGCCTCTGGGGTTACTGGAAACACCATATATTTT. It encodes CASSASGVTGNTIYF. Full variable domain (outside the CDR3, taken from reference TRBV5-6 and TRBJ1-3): DAGVTQSPTHLIKTRGQQVTLRCSPKSGHDTVSWYQQALGQGPQFIFQYYEEEERQRGNFPDRFSGHQFPNYSSELNVNALLLGDSALYLCASSASGVTGNTIYFGEGSWLTVV.

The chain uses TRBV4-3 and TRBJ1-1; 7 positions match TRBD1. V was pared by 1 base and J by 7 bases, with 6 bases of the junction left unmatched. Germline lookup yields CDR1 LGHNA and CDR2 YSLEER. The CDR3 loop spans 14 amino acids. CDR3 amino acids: CASSQGQGESEAFF. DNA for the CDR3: TGCGCCAGCAGCCAAGGGCAGGGGGAGAGTGAAGCTTTCTTT.

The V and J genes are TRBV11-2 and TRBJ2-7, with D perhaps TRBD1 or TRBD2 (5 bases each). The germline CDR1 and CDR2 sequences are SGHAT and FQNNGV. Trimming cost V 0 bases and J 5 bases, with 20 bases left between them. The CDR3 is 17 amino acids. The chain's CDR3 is CASSLDLGLALFHEQYF. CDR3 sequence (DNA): TGTGCCAGCAGCTTAGATCTGGGGCTAGCCCTTTTCCACGAGCAGTACTTC.

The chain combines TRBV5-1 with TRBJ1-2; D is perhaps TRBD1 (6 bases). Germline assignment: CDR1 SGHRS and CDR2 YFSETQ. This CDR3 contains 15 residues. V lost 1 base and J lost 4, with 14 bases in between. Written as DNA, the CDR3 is TGCGCCAGCAGCTTGCAGGGGACCTTGCCCTATGGCTACACCTTC. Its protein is CASSLQGTLPYGYTF. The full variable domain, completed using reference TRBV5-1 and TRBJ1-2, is KAGVTQTPRYLIKTRGQQVTLSCSPISGHRSVSWYQQTPGQGLQFLFEYFSETQRNKGNFPGRFSGRQFSNSRSEMNVSTLELGDSALYLCASSLQGTLPYGYTFGSGTRLTVV.

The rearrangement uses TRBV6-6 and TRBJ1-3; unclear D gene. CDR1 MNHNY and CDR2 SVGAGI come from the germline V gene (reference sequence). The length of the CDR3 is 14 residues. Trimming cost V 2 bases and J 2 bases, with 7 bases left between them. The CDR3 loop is CASSYGGAGNTIYF. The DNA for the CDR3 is TGTGCCAGCAGTTACGGCGGTGCTGGAAACACCATATATTTT.

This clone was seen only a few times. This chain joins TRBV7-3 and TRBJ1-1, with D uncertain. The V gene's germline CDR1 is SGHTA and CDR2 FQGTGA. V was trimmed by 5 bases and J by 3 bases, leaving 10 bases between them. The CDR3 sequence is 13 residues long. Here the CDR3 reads CASSRSVYTEAFF. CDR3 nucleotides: TGTGCCAGCAGCCGGTCCGTTTACACTGAAGCTTTCTTT.

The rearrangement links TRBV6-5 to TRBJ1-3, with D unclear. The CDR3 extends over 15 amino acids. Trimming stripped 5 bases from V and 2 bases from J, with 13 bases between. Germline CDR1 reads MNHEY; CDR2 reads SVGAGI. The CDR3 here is CASSPSPGTGNTIYF. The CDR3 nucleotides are TGTGCCAGCAGTCCTAGCCCCGGGACTGGAAACACCATATATTTT.

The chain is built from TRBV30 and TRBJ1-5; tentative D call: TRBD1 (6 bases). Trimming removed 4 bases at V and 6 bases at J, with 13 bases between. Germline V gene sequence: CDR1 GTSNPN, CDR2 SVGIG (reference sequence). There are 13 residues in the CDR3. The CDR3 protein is CAWTGQRSQPQHF. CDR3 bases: TGTGCCTGGACCGGACAGAGGAGTCAGCCCCAGCATTTT.

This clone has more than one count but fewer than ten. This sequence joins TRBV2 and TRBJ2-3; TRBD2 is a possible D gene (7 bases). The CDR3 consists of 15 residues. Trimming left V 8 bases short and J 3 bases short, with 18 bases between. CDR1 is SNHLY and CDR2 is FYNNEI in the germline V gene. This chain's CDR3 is CASFTRGRGTDTQYF. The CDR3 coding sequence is TGTGCCAGCTTTACTCGGGGGAGGGGGACAGATACGCAGTATTTT.

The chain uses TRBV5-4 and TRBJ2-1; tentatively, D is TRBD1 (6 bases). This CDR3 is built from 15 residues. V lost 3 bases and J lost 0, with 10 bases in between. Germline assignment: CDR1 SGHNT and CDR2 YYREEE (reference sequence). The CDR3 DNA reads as TGTGCCAGCAGCTCCACAGGGAGCTCCTACAATGAGCAGTTCTTC. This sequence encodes CASSSTGSSYNEQFF.

The CDR3 protein is CASSFRGGSTEAFF. CDR3 DNA: TGTGCCAGCAGTTTCCGAGGGGGCAGTACTGAAGCTTTCTTT. This chain connects TRBV28 to TRBJ1-1; 7 bases match TRBD1. Trimming took 3 bases from V and 5 from J; bases not matched to a gene: 6. The CDR3 is 14 residues long. Germline assignment: CDR1 MDHEN and CDR2 SYDVKM.

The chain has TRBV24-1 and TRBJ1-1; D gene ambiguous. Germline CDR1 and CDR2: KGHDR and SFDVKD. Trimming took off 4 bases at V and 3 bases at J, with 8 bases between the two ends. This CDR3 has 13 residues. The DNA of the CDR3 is TGTGCCACCAGTGACCGAGATTACACTGAAGCTTTCTTT. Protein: CATSDRDYTEAFF.

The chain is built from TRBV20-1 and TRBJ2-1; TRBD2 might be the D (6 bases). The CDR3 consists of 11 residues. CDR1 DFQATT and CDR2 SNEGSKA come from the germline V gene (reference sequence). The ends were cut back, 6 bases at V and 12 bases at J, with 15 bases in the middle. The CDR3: CSATAGTVQFF. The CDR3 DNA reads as TGCAGTGCAACCGCCGGGACTGTGCAGTTCTTC.

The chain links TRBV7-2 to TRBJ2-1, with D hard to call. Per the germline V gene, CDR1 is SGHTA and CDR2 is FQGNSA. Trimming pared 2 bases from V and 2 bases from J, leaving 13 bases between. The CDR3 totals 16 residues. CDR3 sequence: CASSLYSGRTYNEQFF. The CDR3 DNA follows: TGTGCCAGCAGCTTATATTCCGGTCGCACCTACAATGAGCAGTTCTTC.

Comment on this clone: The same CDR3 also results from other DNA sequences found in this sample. The CDR3 sequence: CASSVAQGGGETQYF. CDR3 in DNA: TGTGCCAGCAGCGTCGCGCAAGGGGGGGGAGAGACCCAGTACTTC. The J gene is TRBJ2-5, the V gene TRBV9; D perhaps matches TRBD2 (7 bases). There are 15 residues in the CDR3. The V and J ends lost 2 bases and 4 bases respectively, with 15 bases between them. Looked up from germline, CDR1 is SGDLS and CDR2 is YYNGEE.